One sample yielded the 22 T cell receptor beta chains listed below, sequenced in a study of cytomegalovirus exposure and HLA in healthy donors. In the PCR, 60 Vbeta and 13 Jbeta primers were used. Data came from immunoSEQ multiplex PCR; TCRdb stores just in-frame clones and leaves some out. Of fewer than 150,000 clones listed, roughly 79% were seen once; the top ten hold 2.5% to 3.5%. Sequenced: PBMCs. These TCRs come from a male donor in good health and CMV-seronegative.

This clone was detected only once. The chain carries TRBV7-9 and TRBJ1-3, with D unclear. Germline-derived CDR1 and CDR2 are SEHNR and FQNEAQ (reference sequence). This CDR3 spans 16 amino acids. Trimming took off 4 bases at V and 3 bases at J, with 16 bases between the two ends. In DNA, the CDR3 is TGTGCCAGCAGCTCTGACCGGAGCCCTCTTGGAAACACCATATATTTT. Amino acids: CASSSDRSPLGNTIYF.

This clone has just one count. The rearrangement joins TRBV30 to TRBJ1-2; D is undetermined. The CDR3 is made up of 14 amino acids. The germline V gene has CDR1 GTSNPN and CDR2 SVGIG (reference sequence). V was clipped by 4 bases and J by 4 bases, with 16 bases between them. The CDR3 spells CAWNYPGSPYGYTF. CDR3 nucleotides: TGTGCCTGGAACTACCCGGGGTCCCCCTATGGCTACACCTTC.

The chain couples TRBV11-3 to TRBJ1-1; TRBD1 matches at 8 bases. The junction had 3 bases not matched to a gene; V was cut back by 0 bases and J by 6 bases. Germline CDR1 is SGHNT and CDR2 is YENEEA. This CDR3 has 14 residues. The DNA of the CDR3 is TGTGCCAGCAGCTTAGATTCCAGGGGGCCTGAAGCTTTCTTT. Its translation is CASSLDSRGPEAFF.

This clone was seen a single time. J is TRBJ2-2 and V is TRBV27; D possibly corresponds to TRBD1 (5 bases). The CDR3 runs to 17 residues. Between the trimmed V and J ends, which lost 0 bases and 4 bases, there was a span of 15 bases. The V gene's germline CDR1 is MNHEY and CDR2 SMNVEV (reference sequence). The CDR3 sequence: CASSLSGQGPTTGELFF. The CDR3 DNA follows: TGTGCCAGCAGTTTATCTGGGCAGGGTCCTACCACCGGGGAGCTGTTTTTT.

This chain links TRBV2 with TRBJ2-5, with D unresolved. V was pared by 4 bases and J by 4 bases, with 4 bases between. The V gene's germline CDR1 is SNHLY and CDR2 FYNNEI. The CDR3 has 11 amino acids. CDR3 in amino acids: CASSVRETQYF. CDR3 nucleotides: TGTGCCAGCAGTGTCAGAGAGACCCAGTACTTC.

This chain links TRBV7-9 with TRBJ2-4; a possible D gene is TRBD1 (7 bases). This CDR3 region has 13 residues. V was pared by 0 bases and J by 11 bases, with 11 bases between. CDR1 is SEHNR, CDR2 FQNEAQ, per germline (reference sequence). The CDR3 sequence is CASSLAEGAVQYF. Written as DNA, the CDR3 is TGTGCCAGCAGCTTAGCGGAGGGGGCTGTTCAGTACTTC.

This clone was recorded only once. This rearrangement joins TRBV4-2 to TRBJ2-1, with TRBD2 matching over 13 bases. Trimming cost V 4 bases and J 8 bases; bases outside gene matches: 14. This CDR3 is built from 18 residues. CDR1 LGHNA and CDR2 YNFKEQ come from the germline V gene. This CDR3 reads CASSPEARTSGSGYEQFF. DNA of the CDR3: TGTGCCAGCAGCCCCGAGGCGCGGACTAGCGGGAGTGGTTATGAGCAGTTCTTC.

This clone was counted once. This sequence joins TRBV7-9 and TRBJ1-1; 7 positions match TRBD1. Per the germline V gene, CDR1 is SEHNR and CDR2 is FQNEAQ (reference sequence). CDR3 length equals 13 residues. The V gene end was trimmed by 5 bases and the J gene end by 4 bases; junction bases not matched to a gene: 4. The CDR3 protein is CASSPQGGTEAFF. CDR3 nucleotide sequence: TGTGCCAGCAGCCCCCAGGGGGGCACTGAAGCTTTCTTT.

The V gene is TRBV9, the J gene TRBJ2-1, with D possibly matching TRBD1 (5 bases). V was trimmed by 0 bases and J by 0 bases, leaving 7 bases between them. CDR3 length: 15 residues. Germline assignment: CDR1 SGDLS and CDR2 YYNGEE. The CDR3 here is CASSVGGDSYNEQFF. In nucleotides, the CDR3 is TGTGCCAGCAGCGTAGGGGGCGACTCCTACAATGAGCAGTTCTTC.

The chain joins TRBV5-6 to TRBJ2-7, with a weak D call TRBD2 (5 bases). V was cut by 4 bases and J by 1 base, with 15 bases left in between. The germline gives CDR1 SGHDT, CDR2 YYEEEE. The length of the CDR3 is 15 residues. This CDR3 reads CASSGLYSGSYEQYF. CDR3 DNA: TGTGCCAGCAGCGGGCTCTACAGCGGATCCTACGAGCAGTACTTC.

The chain is built from TRBV11-2 and TRBJ1-6; D remains ambiguous. CDR1 is SGHAT and CDR2 is FQNNGV in the germline V gene. This CDR3 has 15 residues. The ends were cut back, 4 bases at V and 10 bases at J, with 17 bases in the middle. The CDR3 region has the DNA TGTGCCAGCAGCTCTGGAGGGAGTCGCCGCTCACCCCTCCACTTT. Translating it yields CASSSGGSRRSPLHF.

The chain is built from TRBV4-1 and TRBJ1-2, with TRBD1 matching over 10 bases. CDR3 length equals 15 residues. V dropped 2 bases and J dropped 2; count of bases not matched to a gene: 2. Germline V lookup: CDR1 MGHRA, CDR2 YSYEKL. The CDR3 sequence: CASSQPDRGNYGYTF. The CDR3 DNA reads as TGCGCCAGCAGCCAACCGGACAGGGGGAACTATGGCTACACCTTC.

The V gene is TRBV5-1, the J gene TRBJ2-3, with 7 positions matching TRBD2. CDR1 is SGHRS, CDR2 YFSETQ, per germline. V was clipped by 7 bases and J by 5 bases; unmatched bases: 13. This CDR3 is built from 15 residues. CDR3 in DNA: TGCGCCAGCGGCGAGCCCGGGACTACTTTAGATACGCAGTATTTT. Residues: CASGEPGTTLDTQYF.

The chain joins TRBV14 to TRBJ1-2; D remains unclear. The germline gives CDR1 SGHDN, CDR2 FVKESK. The CDR3 is made up of 14 amino acids. The ends were cut back, 0 bases at V and 2 bases at J, with 7 bases in the middle. CDR3 DNA: TGTGCCAGCAGCCAAGATCGGGGAAACTATGGCTACACCTTC. Its translation: CASSQDRGNYGYTF. Full variable domain (remainder filled in from reference TRBV14 and TRBJ1-2): EAGVTQFPSHSVIEKGQTVTLRCDPISGHDNLYWYRRVMGKEIKFLLHFVKESKQDESGMPNNRFLAERTGGTYSTLKVQPAELEDSGVYFCASSQDRGNYGYTFGSGTRLTVV.

The chain combines TRBV7-2 with TRBJ2-3, with TRBD2 matching 11 bases. This CDR3 contains 15 residues. V shed 3 bases and J 4 bases; nucleotides not matched to a gene: 3. Germline V gives CDR1 SGHTA, CDR2 FQGNSA. CDR3 sequence reads: CASSFSGGVADTQYF. The CDR3 region has the DNA TGTGCCAGCAGCTTTAGCGGGGGGGTGGCAGATACGCAGTATTTT.

This clone was found a few times. As DNA, the CDR3 is TGTGCCAGCAGCGTCGGGACAGGGGGCCAAGAGACCCAGTACTTC. Translated: CASSVGTGGQETQYF. The chain uses TRBV9 and TRBJ2-5, with TRBD1 matching 11 bases. The CDR3 has 15 amino acids. J gave up 1 base and V 2 bases, and 1 base lay outside the gene matches. The germline CDR1 and CDR2 sequences are SGDLS and YYNGEE.

The chain combines TRBV4-2 with TRBJ2-7; TRBD1 matches at 9 bases. V shed 2 bases and J 4 bases; nucleotides not matched to a gene: 6. The CDR3 sequence is 15 residues long. Per germline, CDR1 LGHNA and CDR2 YNFKEQ. CDR3 sequence reads: CASSQPGTGTYEQYF. In DNA, the CDR3 is TGTGCCAGCAGCCAACCCGGGACAGGGACATACGAGCAGTACTTC.

The V gene is TRBV29-1, the J gene TRBJ1-2, with 7 bases matching TRBD1. The CDR3 sequence is 15 residues long. V lost 5 bases to trimming and J lost 3 bases; unmatched junction nucleotides: 12. Germline CDR1 SQVTM, CDR2 ANQGSEA. In DNA form, the CDR3 reads TGCAGCGTTCCCTCCGAAGGGGGCGCTTACTATGGCTACACCTTC. The encoded protein is CSVPSEGGAYYGYTF.

A few counts support this clone. The chain combines TRBV15 with TRBJ1-5; TRBD1 agrees at 8 bases. Germline CDR1 LNHNV, CDR2 YYDKDF (reference sequence). The CDR3 contains 16 residues. J lost 0 bases, V lost 5 bases, and 6 bases had no gene match. The CDR3 loop reads CATSGGQGLSNQPQHF. CDR3 DNA sequence: TGTGCCACCAGCGGTGGACAGGGCCTTAGCAATCAGCCCCAGCATTTT.

The rearrangement uses TRBV19 and TRBJ2-1; 15 bases are shared with TRBD2. This CDR3 spans 16 amino acids. J lost 5 bases, V lost 4 bases, and 3 bases had no gene match. Germline loops: CDR1 LNHDA, CDR2 SQIVND (reference sequence). The CDR3 loop is CASSTGLAGGNNEQFF. CDR3 DNA: TGTGCCAGTAGTACTGGACTAGCGGGAGGGAACAATGAGCAGTTCTTC.

This sequence joins TRBV15 and TRBJ2-3; unclear D gene. In germline, CDR1 is LNHNV, CDR2 YYDKDF (reference sequence). The CDR3 has 15 residues. V was trimmed by 0 bases and J by 0 bases, leaving 7 bases between them. The CDR3 is CATSRDLGSTDTQYF. CDR3 in DNA: TGTGCCACCAGCAGAGATCTCGGGAGCACAGATACGCAGTATTTT. Looking up the rest from reference TRBV15 and TRBJ2-3 gives the full variable domain: DAMVIQNPRYQVTQFGKPVTLSCSQTLNHNVMYWYQQKSSQAPKLLFHYYDKDFNNEADTPDNFQSRRPNTSFCFLDIRSPGLGDTAMYLCATSRDLGSTDTQYFGPGTRLTVL.

This rearrangement joins TRBV5-1 to TRBJ2-2; the match to TRBD2 covers 9 bases. Looked up from germline, CDR1 is SGHRS and CDR2 is YFSETQ. This CDR3 has 17 amino acids. J lost 1 base, V lost 1 base, and 5 bases had no gene match. The CDR3, as DNA: TGCGCCAGCAGCTTGCTCCTAGCGGGAAAGAACACCGGGGAGCTGTTTTTT. Residues: CASSLLLAGKNTGELFF.